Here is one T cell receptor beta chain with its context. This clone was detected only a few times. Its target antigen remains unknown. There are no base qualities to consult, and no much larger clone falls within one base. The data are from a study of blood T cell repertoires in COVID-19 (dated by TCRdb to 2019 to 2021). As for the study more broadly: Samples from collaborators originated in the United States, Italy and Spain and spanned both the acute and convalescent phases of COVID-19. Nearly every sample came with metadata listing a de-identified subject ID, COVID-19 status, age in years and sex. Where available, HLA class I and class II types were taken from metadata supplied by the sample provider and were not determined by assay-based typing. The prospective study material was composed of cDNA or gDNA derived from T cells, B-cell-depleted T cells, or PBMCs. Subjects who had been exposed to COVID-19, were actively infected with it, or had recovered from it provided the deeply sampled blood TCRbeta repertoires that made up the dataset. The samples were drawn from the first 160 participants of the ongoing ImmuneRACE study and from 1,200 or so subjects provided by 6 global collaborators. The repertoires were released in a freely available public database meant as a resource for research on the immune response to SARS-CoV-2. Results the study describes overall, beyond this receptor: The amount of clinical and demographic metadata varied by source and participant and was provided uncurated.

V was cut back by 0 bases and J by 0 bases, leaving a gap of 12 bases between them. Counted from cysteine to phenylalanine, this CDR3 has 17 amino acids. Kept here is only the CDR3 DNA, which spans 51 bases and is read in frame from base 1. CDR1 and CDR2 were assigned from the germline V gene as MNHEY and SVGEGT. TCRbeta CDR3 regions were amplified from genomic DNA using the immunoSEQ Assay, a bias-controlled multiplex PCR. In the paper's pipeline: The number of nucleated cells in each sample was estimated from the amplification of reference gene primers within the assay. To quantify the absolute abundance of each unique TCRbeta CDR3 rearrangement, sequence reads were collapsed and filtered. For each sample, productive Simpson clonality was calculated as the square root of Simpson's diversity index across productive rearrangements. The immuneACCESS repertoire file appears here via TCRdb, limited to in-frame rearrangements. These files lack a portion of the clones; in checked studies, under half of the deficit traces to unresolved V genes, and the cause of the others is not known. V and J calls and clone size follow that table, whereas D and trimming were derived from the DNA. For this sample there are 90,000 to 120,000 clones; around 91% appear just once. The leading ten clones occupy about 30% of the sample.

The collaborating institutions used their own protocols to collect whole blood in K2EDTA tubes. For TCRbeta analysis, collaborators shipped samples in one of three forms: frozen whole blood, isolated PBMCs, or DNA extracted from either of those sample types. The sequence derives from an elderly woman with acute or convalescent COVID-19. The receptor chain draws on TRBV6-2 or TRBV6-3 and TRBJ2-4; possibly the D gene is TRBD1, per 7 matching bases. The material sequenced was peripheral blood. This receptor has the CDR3 CASSYSEGALAKNIQYF. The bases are TGTGCCAGCAGTTACTCGGAGGGGGCCCTAGCCAAAAACATTCAGTACTTC.